The clone carrying this T cell receptor (beta chain) was seen more than once but under ten times. Its specificity is not known. A single base separates this from a much larger clone, so it may be a read error. Priming with a constant-region primer yielded TCR beta cDNA from 450 to 600 ng total RNA. Three nested multiplex PCR rounds of slightly modified ARM-PCR generated TCR beta libraries. TCRdb itself ran the multiplex PCR reads through MiXCR, one entry per CDR3 protein. The data contain 300,000 to 350,000 distinct CDR3 sequences, nearly 60% of them singletons. This specimen comes from a study of tumor-infiltrating lymphocytes in primary liver carcinoma. The wider study: All patients, whether men or women, fell within 30 to 69 years of age.

They got blood RNA out of unsorted whole blood and also pulled out germline DNA. Whole-study findings and limits: Comparison of CD4+ and CD8+ repertoires was precluded by bulk unsorted samples. Relative to blood, tumors carried a significantly larger fraction of the repertoire in their top 250 clones (p = 0.039).

The sequenced sample was peripheral blood. This clonotype was sampled from a woman in her 30s with primary liver carcinoma and hepatitis B virus infection.

CDR3 nucleotides: TGTGTCAGCAGCCGACAGGACAGGGAGGAGTTCTTC. It yields the protein CVSSRQDREEFF. The chain employs TRBV11-3 and TRBJ2-1, with 8 positions matching TRBD1. In germline, CDR1 is SGHNT, CDR2 YENEEA. The CDR3 sequence is 12 residues long.